One sample yielded the 27 T cell receptor beta chains listed below, sequenced in a study of regulatory T cells in long-lasting Graves disease (dated by TCRdb to about 2021). Library construction relied on multiplex PCR. Sequencing instrument: Illumina HiSeq 4000. TCR beta libraries were built with iRepertoire HTBI primers and Arm-PCR amplification of CDR3 regions. TCRdb cleaned the public reads at Q25 with fastp, built clones with MiXCR and kept in-frame beta chains. Rows matching on CDR3 protein sequence are summarized as one entry with the most common DNA and genes. This sample lists some 460,000 distinct CDR3 sequences; 15% to 20% were detected once. The ten largest account for roughly an eighth of the sample. This specimen's time point label, per the study, means: newly diagnosed GD, antithyroid drugs for less than 3 months. RNA was extracted from PBMCs in TRIzol for both TCR sequencing and RNA sequencing.

These data also featured in a second study, about T cells in Graves' hyperthyroidism and ophthalmopathy.

The specimen was peripheral blood mononuclear cells (PBMCs), collected at new diagnosis, from a patient treated with antithyroid drugs. The receptors come from a man between 40 and 49 years old with Graves disease. Donor details come from another sample of the same person, matched by shared clones.

This clonotype has ten or more counts. The chain links TRBV7-6 to TRBJ2-3; 7 bases are shared with TRBD2. This CDR3 has 16 residues. Germline V CDR1 and CDR2: SGHVS, FNYEAQ. V dropped 1 base and J dropped 2; count of bases not matched to a gene: 6. The CDR3 loop reads CASSLGGGSPTDTQYF. CDR3 coding DNA: TGTGCCAGCAGCTTAGGTGGCGGGAGCCCCACAGATACGCAGTATTTT.

This clonotype showed up many times. The rearrangement joins TRBV28 to TRBJ2-5; either TRBD1 or TRBD2 may supply D (5 bases each). The CDR3 runs 12 residues. Trimming removed 8 bases at V and 2 bases at J, with 9 bases between. The germline V gene encodes CDR1 MDHEN and CDR2 SYDVKM. This CDR3 reads CASGTTQETQYF. CDR3 DNA: TGTGCCAGCGGGACGACTCAAGAGACCCAGTACTTC.

This clonotype was recorded many times. The chain has TRBV5-1 and TRBJ2-3, with TRBD2 identical over 10 bases. Germline V gene sequence: CDR1 SGHRS, CDR2 YFSETQ. V lost 4 bases to trimming and J lost 0 bases; unmatched junction nucleotides: 5. This CDR3 comprises 16 residues. The CDR3 loop is CASSSTTSGSTDTQYF. CDR3 nucleotide sequence: TGCGCCAGCAGCAGTACGACTAGCGGGAGCACAGATACGCAGTATTTT.

This clonotype has ten or more counts. J is TRBJ2-6 and V is TRBV2, with unresolved D. The ends were cut back, 6 bases at V and 0 bases at J, with 6 bases in the middle. Looked up from germline, CDR1 is SNHLY and CDR2 is FYNNEI. This CDR3 has 14 amino acids. The CDR3 loop reads CASRQSSGANVLTF. The CDR3 DNA sequence: TGTGCCAGCAGACAGAGCTCTGGGGCCAACGTCCTGACTTTC.

This clonotype occurred many times. V and J are TRBV30 and TRBJ1-1; D might be TRBD1 (5 bases). Trimming took 0 bases from V and 5 from J, leaving 19 bases between them. The germline V gene has CDR1 GTSNPN and CDR2 SVGIG (reference sequence). CDR3 size: 16 residues. The CDR3 nucleotides read TGTGCCTGGAGTGTAGGCTTAACGGGACTTCTAACTGAAGCTTTCTTT. Its protein product is CAWSVGLTGLLTEAFF.

This clonotype was seen more than once but under ten times. The chain links TRBV6-2 or TRBV6-3 to TRBJ1-5, with 10 bases fitting TRBD1. The CDR3 spans 15 residues. In germline, CDR1 is MNHEY, CDR2 SVGEGT. Unmatched junction bases numbered 4, after V lost 2 bases and J lost 6 bases. The CDR3 spells CASSYLGQGVQPQHF. The CDR3 bases are TGTGCCAGCAGTTACCTCGGACAGGGGGTTCAGCCCCAGCATTTT.

This clonotype was seen only a few times. This chain joins TRBV20-1 and TRBJ2-5, with D possibly being TRBD1 or TRBD2 (5 bases each). Trimming pared 0 bases from V and 6 bases from J, leaving 14 bases between. The CDR3 runs 14 residues. From germline, CDR1 is DFQATT and CDR2 SNEGSKA (reference sequence). The DNA of the CDR3 is TGCAGTGCTAGAGATGGGCGAGGGGCACAGACCCAGTACTTC. Amino acid sequence: CSARDGRGAQTQYF.

J is TRBJ2-1 and V is TRBV5-1; D is possibly TRBD1 (7 bases). V dropped 0 bases and J dropped 3 bases, with 13 bases sitting between them. The CDR3 length is 16 residues. The germline V gene encodes CDR1 SGHRS and CDR2 YFSETQ. In DNA, the CDR3 is TGCGCCAGCAGCTTGGGACAGGGACTCCTCTACAATGAGCAGTTCTTC. It translates to CASSLGQGLLYNEQFF.

J is TRBJ1-3 and V is TRBV3-1; 9 nucleotides align to TRBD1. Germline values: CDR1 LGHDT, CDR2 YNNKEL (reference sequence). Trimming cost V 6 bases and J 2 bases; bases outside gene matches: 2. CDR3 length equals 14 residues. The CDR3 DNA reads TGTGCCAGCAGTCGGGACAGGGCTGGAAACACCATATATTTT. Translation gives CASSRDRAGNTIYF.

This clonotype was recorded at least ten times. This chain links TRBV28 with TRBJ2-7; 9 nucleotides align to TRBD1. Looked up from germline, CDR1 is MDHEN and CDR2 is SYDVKM. With 2 bases clipped from V and 5 bases from J, the junction kept 7 bases outside the gene matches. The CDR3 contains 15 residues. The CDR3 sequence is CASSLPGQGKHEQYF. CDR3 in DNA: TGTGCCAGCAGTTTACCCGGACAGGGGAAACACGAGCAGTACTTC.

This clonotype was seen ten or more times. V gene TRBV12-3 or TRBV12-4 combines with J gene TRBJ1-6, with D hard to call. The V end was cut by 3 bases, the J end by 10 bases, with 7 bases between. This CDR3 spans 12 amino acids. The CDR3 region has the DNA TGTGCCAGCAGTTTCGACGACTCACCCCTCCACTTT. It translates to CASSFDDSPLHF.

This clonotype was seen repeatedly, ten times or more. The chain links TRBV12-3 or TRBV12-4 to TRBJ2-2, with a weak D call TRBD1 (6 bases). The ends were cut back, 5 bases at V and 0 bases at J, with 10 bases in the middle. The CDR3 extends over 15 amino acids. The CDR3 bases are TGTGCCAGCAGTCCAGGGGAATCGAACACCGGGGAGCTGTTTTTT. This encodes CASSPGESNTGELFF.

The rearrangement uses TRBV11-2 and TRBJ1-1; D ambiguous. Between the trimmed V and J ends, which lost 5 bases and 1 base, there was a span of 11 bases. CDR1 and CDR2 from the germline V gene are SGHAT and FQNNGV. The CDR3 consists of 14 residues. The CDR3: CASSPGPSNTEAFF. The CDR3 DNA is TGTGCCAGCAGCCCGGGTCCATCGAACACTGAAGCTTTCTTT.

With respect to this clonotype: A much more abundant neighbour one base away suggests this may be a read error. The chain carries TRBV7-9 and TRBJ2-7; D perhaps matches TRBD1 (6 bases). Germline values: CDR1 SEHNR, CDR2 FQNEAQ (reference sequence). This CDR3 spans 14 amino acids. V lost 0 bases and J lost 0, with 6 bases in between. The CDR3 DNA follows: TGTGCCAGCAGCTTAGCGGGACACTCCTACGAGCAGTACTTC. Protein: CASSLAGHSYEQYF.

This clonotype was seen repeatedly, ten times or more. The chain recombines TRBV29-1 with TRBJ2-7; perhaps TRBD2 as D (5 bases). CDR3 length: 11 residues. V was trimmed by 6 bases and J by 3 bases, leaving 9 bases between them. CDR1 and CDR2 (germline): SQVTM, ANQGSEA. The CDR3 loop is CSVVGGYEQYF. The CDR3 DNA is TGCAGCGTCGTCGGAGGCTACGAGCAGTACTTC.

This clonotype was observed a few times. The chain combines TRBV27 with TRBJ1-2; 7 bases are a match to TRBD1. V shed 4 bases, J shed 9 bases, and the junction held 5 bases outside the gene matches. The CDR3 runs to 12 residues. CDR1 and CDR2 (germline): MNHEY, SMNVEV (reference sequence). CDR3 region: CASSSRQGSYTF. The CDR3 bases are TGTGCCAGCAGTTCCCGACAGGGTAGCTACACCTTC.

V is TRBV29-1 and J is TRBJ2-3; 7 bases line up with TRBD2. Germline V CDR1 and CDR2: SQVTM, ANQGSEA. This CDR3 has 14 amino acids. Trimming took 4 bases from V and 0 from J; bases not matched to a gene: 4. In DNA form, the CDR3 reads TGCAGCGTTGTGGGGACTACAAGCACAGATACGCAGTATTTT. Protein product: CSVVGTTSTDTQYF.

This clonotype was detected many times. The chain combines TRBV11-2 with TRBJ2-2; D remains unclear. Looked up from germline, CDR1 is SGHAT and CDR2 is FQNNGV. The CDR3 covers 12 residues. V lost 2 bases and J lost 6, with 4 bases in between. The CDR3 DNA is TGTGCCAGCAGCTTACGCTCCGGGGAGCTGTTTTTT. Translating gives CASSLRSGELFF.

This clonotype was detected many times. The chain joins TRBV20-1 to TRBJ2-2; TRBD2 agrees at 7 bases. J gave up 4 bases and V 5 bases, and 7 bases lay outside the gene matches. Germline CDR1 reads DFQATT; CDR2 reads SNEGSKA (reference sequence). The CDR3 runs to 14 residues. CDR3 in DNA: TGCAGTGCTTCCCTATCGGGGGGCACCGGGGAGCTGTTTTTT. This sequence encodes CSASLSGGTGELFF.

This clonotype was found many times. V gene TRBV4-2 combines with J gene TRBJ1-3, with no clear D. V lost 2 bases and J 0 bases, leaving 8 bases between the germline ends. In germline, CDR1 is LGHNA, CDR2 YNFKEQ. This CDR3 is built from 15 residues. The CDR3 DNA is TGTGCCAGCAGCCAACCGACGGGCTCTGGAAACACCATATATTTT. Its protein product is CASSQPTGSGNTIYF.

The sample holds many counts of this clonotype. This chain links TRBV20-1 with TRBJ2-7; 10 nucleotides align to TRBD2. V lost 0 bases to trimming and J lost 1 base; unmatched junction nucleotides: 9. This CDR3 is 17 amino acids long. Germline lookup yields CDR1 DFQATT and CDR2 SNEGSKA (reference sequence). The CDR3 spells CSARDRVAGGLSYEQYF. The CDR3 region has the DNA TGCAGTGCTAGAGATAGGGTAGCGGGAGGTCTTTCCTACGAGCAGTACTTC.

This clonotype was detected ten times or more. The chain links TRBV28 to TRBJ2-5; 9 bases are a match to TRBD2. This CDR3 is built from 17 residues. Trimming took 4 bases from V and 0 from J; bases not matched to a gene: 9. The V gene's germline CDR1 is MDHEN and CDR2 SYDVKM. CDR3 sequence reads: CASSSLTSGLDQETQYF. CDR3 DNA: TGTGCCAGCAGTTCACTGACTAGCGGACTCGACCAAGAGACCCAGTACTTC.

For this clonotype: The junction shows a germline mismatch at one end, possibly a read error. The V and J genes are TRBV4-1 and TRBJ2-1, with 10 bases lining up with TRBD2. Germline CDR1 reads MGHRA; CDR2 reads YSYEKL. The CDR3 consists of 18 residues. CDR3 amino acids: CASSQVAGGPSSYNEQFF. CDR3 coding DNA: TGTGCCAGCAGCCAAGTAGCGGGAGGCCCCAGCTCCTACAATGAGCAGTTCTTC.

This chain links TRBV7-9 with TRBJ2-5, with D perhaps given as TRBD1 or TRBD2 (5 bases each). V was trimmed by 7 bases and J by 5 bases, leaving 8 bases between them. In germline, CDR1 is SEHNR, CDR2 FQNEAQ (reference sequence). This CDR3 contains 11 residues. CDR3 residues: CASNGDETQYF. The CDR3 DNA reads TGTGCCAGCAACGGGGACGAGACCCAGTACTTC. The full variable domain, rest sourced from reference TRBV7-9 and TRBJ2-5, is DTGVSQNPRHKITKRGQNVTFRCDPISEHNRLYWYRQTLGQGPEFLTYFQNEAQLEKSRLLSDRFSAERPKGSFSTLEIQRTEQGDSAMYLCASNGDETQYFGPGTRLLVL.

The table lists this clonotype with a count of one. V gene TRBV19 combines with J gene TRBJ2-1, with TRBD2 identical over 7 bases. Per the germline V gene, CDR1 is LNHDA and CDR2 is SQIVND (reference sequence). The length of the CDR3 is 14 residues. The V and J ends lost 10 bases and 3 bases, in that order; junction bases with no gene match: 9. The CDR3 DNA reads TGTGCCACACGTACGCAGCGGGGCTACAATGAGCAGTTCTTC. Protein sequence: CATRTQRGYNEQFF.

The chain employs TRBV27 and TRBJ2-4, with TRBD2 as a possible D gene (6 bases). Germline CDR1 is MNHEY and CDR2 is SMNVEV (reference sequence). The V and J ends lost 7 bases and 8 bases respectively, with 18 bases between them. The CDR3 is 14 amino acids. In DNA form, the CDR3 reads TGTGCCAGCAACCCCCGTGGGGGGAGTGACATTCAGTACTTC. It specifies CASNPRGGSDIQYF.

This clonotype showed up just a few times. The chain uses TRBV27 and TRBJ2-2; D gene ambiguous. The V gene's germline CDR1 is MNHEY and CDR2 SMNVEV (reference sequence). The CDR3 has 14 amino acids. The ends were cut back, 4 bases at V and 1 base at J, with 7 bases in the middle. The CDR3, as DNA: TGTGCCAGCAGTTACATACAGAACACCGGGGAGCTGTTTTTT. It is translated as CASSYIQNTGELFF.